The 8 T cell receptor beta chains presented below share a single source sample, sequenced in a study of blood T cell repertoires in COVID-19. Assay used: immunoSEQ multiplex PCR; TCRdb lists only in-frame clones, some missing. This sample carries 200,000 to 300,000 clones, about four fifths of them seen once, and the ten largest clones take approximately 1.8%. The specimen sequenced was peripheral blood. These receptors were obtained from a man aged 25 to 40 who had recovered from COVID-19.

The chain is built from TRBV6-5 and TRBJ1-4; D is undetermined. Between the trimmed V and J ends, which lost 2 bases and 0 bases, there was a span of 4 bases. The CDR3 spans 14 residues. Germline CDR1 reads MNHEY; CDR2 reads SVGAGI. The CDR3: CASSYRSTNEKLFF. In nucleotides, the CDR3 is TGTGCCAGCAGTTACCGGTCAACTAATGAAAAACTGTTTTTT.

This clone was seen a single time. This chain connects TRBV3-1 (or the pseudogene TRBV3-2) to TRBJ2-2; 8 bases are a match to TRBD1. This CDR3 has 14 residues. V dropped 8 bases and J dropped 1; count of bases not matched to a gene: 3. Germline V lookup: CDR1 LGHDT, CDR2 YNNKEL (reference sequence). The CDR3 nucleotides read TGTGCCAGCGCTACAGGGGGGAACACCGGGGAGCTGTTTTTT. It specifies CASATGGNTGELFF.

The chain is built from TRBV27 and TRBJ1-4, with D perhaps TRBD1 (5 bases). The length of the CDR3 is 16 residues. In germline, CDR1 is MNHEY, CDR2 SMNVEV (reference sequence). Trimming pared 1 base from V and 8 bases from J, leaving 17 bases between. CDR3 region: CASSLFGGPGGEKLFF. CDR3 DNA sequence: TGTGCCAGCAGTTTATTCGGAGGCCCGGGGGGGGAAAAACTGTTTTTT.

The chain joins TRBV29-1 to TRBJ2-2, with TRBD1 identical over 7 bases. V gave up 5 bases and J gave up 0 bases; unmatched junction bases: 6. Per the germline V gene, CDR1 is SQVTM and CDR2 is ANQGSEA. The CDR3 spans 15 residues. The CDR3 bases are TGCAGCGTTACCCCCGGGACAGCGAACACCGGGGAGCTGTTTTTT. Amino acid sequence: CSVTPGTANTGELFF.

This rearrangement joins TRBV12-3 or TRBV12-4 to TRBJ1-2; D unclear. This CDR3 region has 13 residues. The ends were cut back, 2 bases at V and 8 bases at J, with 12 bases in the middle. The CDR3 spells CASSLRRFGGYTF. The CDR3 region has the DNA TGTGCCAGCAGTTTAAGGCGTTTCGGGGGCTACACCTTC.

V usage is TRBV5-1 and J usage is TRBJ1-1, with a weak D call TRBD1 (6 bases). The CDR3 runs 14 residues. Germline-derived CDR1 and CDR2 are SGHRS and YFSETQ. With 1 base removed from V and 1 base from J, the gap between germline ends came to 8 bases. The DNA for the CDR3 is TGCGCCAGCAGCTTGTGGGGACAGAACACTGAAGCTTTCTTT. This sequence encodes CASSLWGQNTEAFF. The full variable domain, in which reference TRBV5-1 and TRBJ1-1 provide the parts outside the CDR3, is KAGVTQTPRYLIKTRGQQVTLSCSPISGHRSVSWYQQTPGQGLQFLFEYFSETQRNKGNFPGRFSGRQFSNSRSEMNVSTLELGDSALYLCASSLWGQNTEAFFGQGTRLTVV.

The rearrangement links TRBV6-5 to TRBJ2-7, with 8 positions matching TRBD1. J gave up 8 bases and V 3 bases, and 9 bases lay outside the gene matches. From germline, CDR1 is MNHEY and CDR2 SVGAGI. The CDR3 extends over 14 amino acids. The CDR3 reads CASSYVPGQAKQYF. The CDR3 DNA sequence: TGTGCCAGCAGTTATGTCCCGGGACAGGCCAAGCAGTACTTC.

This rearrangement joins TRBV30 to TRBJ2-7, with D unclear. This CDR3 has 14 residues. Germline V gene lookup returns CDR1 GTSNPN and CDR2 SVGIG (reference sequence). The ends were cut back, 8 bases at V and 4 bases at J, with 21 bases in the middle. This chain's CDR3 is CAGRSWVEQYEQYV. CDR3 in DNA: TGTGCCGGAAGGAGCTGGGTCGAGCAGTACGAGCAGTACGTC.